These 26 T cell receptor beta chains were all obtained from the same sample, sequenced in a study of OX40 agonist ivuxolimab in advanced cancers. Sequencing was performed with immunoSEQ multiplex PCR; in TCRdb, only in-frame clones are kept and a portion is missing. The repertoire holds roughly 70,000 clones, with 86% as singletons. This material consisted of CD4+ or CD8+ T cells sorted from blood, taken in a trial of the OX40 agonist ivuxolimab. The origin of the receptors is an adult with an advanced solid tumor such as melanoma, head and neck, liver or kidney cancer.

The genes are TRBV29-1 and TRBJ1-3; TRBD2 is a possible D gene (6 bases). The closer fit of TRBJ2-2 to the DNA end suggests the J call may be wrong. This CDR3 spans 13 amino acids. Germline CDR1 reads SQVTM; CDR2 reads ANQGSEA. In DNA, the CDR3 is TGCAGCGTTGGGACTACCCCCACCGGGGAGCTGTTTTTT. Translated, it gives CSVGTTPTGELFF.

J is TRBJ2-3 and V is TRBV14, with D uncertain. The CDR3 spans 13 residues. Germline CDR1 SGHDN, CDR2 FVKESK. With 1 base removed from V and 4 bases from J, the gap between germline ends came to 6 bases. The CDR3 region is CASSQGIPDTQYF. As DNA, the CDR3 is TGTGCCAGCAGCCAAGGCATCCCAGATACGCAGTATTTT. Combining the CDR3 with reference TRBV14 and TRBJ2-3 gives the whole variable domain EAGVTQFPSHSVIEKGQTVTLRCDPISGHDNLYWYRRVMGKEIKFLLHFVKESKQDESGMPNNRFLAERTGGTYSTLKVQPAELEDSGVYFCASSQGIPDTQYFGPGTRLTVL.

The chain combines TRBV27 with TRBJ2-1; TRBD2 matches 16 bases. This CDR3 contains 17 residues. V dropped 6 bases and J dropped 5; count of bases not matched to a gene: 7. Germline lookup yields CDR1 MNHEY and CDR2 SMNVEV (reference sequence). This CDR3 is CASSSPGLAGGNNEQFF. DNA for the CDR3: TGTGCCAGCAGCTCCCCGGGACTAGCGGGAGGGAACAATGAGCAGTTCTTC.

This chain connects TRBV19 to TRBJ1-2; 8 bases are a match to TRBD1. The germline V gene encodes CDR1 LNHDA and CDR2 SQIVND (reference sequence). CDR3 length: 16 amino acids. V shed 7 bases, J shed 4 bases, and the junction held 14 bases outside the gene matches. CDR3 sequence: CASKRTGQGFGYGYTF. CDR3 DNA: TGTGCCAGTAAACGCACCGGACAGGGTTTCGGCTATGGCTACACCTTC.

The V call is TRBV30, the J call TRBJ1-3, with unresolved D. The CDR3 consists of 13 residues. Germline CDR1 reads GTSNPN; CDR2 reads SVGIG (reference sequence). V lost 5 bases, J lost 4 bases, and 12 bases lay in between. CDR3 region: CAWVTGFGNTIYF. In nucleotides, the CDR3 is TGTGCCTGGGTCACCGGATTCGGAAACACCATATATTTT.

This clone appeared a single time. The V gene is TRBV15, the J gene TRBJ2-2; possibly TRBD1 for D (6 bases). The CDR3 length is 16 residues. V shed 0 bases and J shed 6 bases, with 14 bases lying between them. From germline, CDR1 is LNHNV and CDR2 YYDKDF (reference sequence). The CDR3 DNA reads TGTGCCACCAGCAGAGATACTCCCAGGGGAGCCGGGGAGCTGTTTTTT. Encoded protein: CATSRDTPRGAGELFF. Supplemented by reference TRBV15 and TRBJ2-2, the full variable domain reads DAMVIQNPRYQVTQFGKPVTLSCSQTLNHNVMYWYQQKSSQAPKLLFHYYDKDFNNEADTPDNFQSRRPNTSFCFLDIRSPGLGDTAMYLCATSRDTPRGAGELFFGEGSRLTVL.

This clone was counted only a few times. The rearrangement links TRBV29-1 to TRBJ1-2; D is perhaps TRBD1 (5 bases). Trimming pared 5 bases from V and 7 bases from J, leaving 20 bases between. Germline V gives CDR1 SQVTM, CDR2 ANQGSEA. The length of the CDR3 is 14 residues. DNA for the CDR3: TGCAGCGTTCTATCCCACGGGGGGAGGTCTGGCTACACCTTC. As protein: CSVLSHGGRSGYTF. The complete variable domain, with remaining parts taken from reference TRBV29-1 and TRBJ1-2, reads SAVISQKPSRDICQRGTSLTIQCQVDSQVTMMFWYRQQPGQSLTLIATANQGSEATYESGFVIDKFPISRPNLTFSTLTVSNMSPEDSSIYLCSVLSHGGRSGYTFGSGTRLTVV.

This clone was detected once. The CDR3 spells CSVEVVGKGYTF. CDR3 DNA sequence: TGCAGCGTTGAAGTCGTAGGAAAAGGCTACACCTTC. The chain uses TRBV29-1 and TRBJ1-2; D gene unclear. Germline assignment: CDR1 SQVTM and CDR2 ANQGSEA. The CDR3 runs 12 residues. V lost 1 base, J lost 8 bases, and 11 bases lay in between.

The V and J genes are TRBV19 and TRBJ2-3; 7 positions match TRBD1. In germline, CDR1 is LNHDA, CDR2 SQIVND (reference sequence). Trimming at V came to 8 bases and at J to 0 bases, leaving 8 bases not matched to a gene. The CDR3 extends over 15 amino acids. The CDR3 loop is CASADRDSSTDTQYF. The DNA of the CDR3 is TGTGCCAGTGCCGACCGGGACAGTAGCACAGATACGCAGTATTTT.

The V gene is TRBV9, the J gene TRBJ2-7; 11 bases line up with TRBD1. The CDR3 consists of 13 residues. CDR1 and CDR2 from the germline V gene are SGDLS and YYNGEE. The trim removed 3 bases at V and 7 bases at J, leaving 3 bases unmatched. CDR3 DNA: TGTGCCAGCAGCGGGACAGGGGGCGGGGAGCAGTACTTC. Its protein is CASSGTGGGEQYF.

The chain recombines TRBV6-5 with TRBJ2-1, with 11 bases that match TRBD2. CDR1 is MNHEY and CDR2 is SVGAGI in the germline V gene. The CDR3 is 12 amino acids. The ends lost 6 bases at V and 16 bases at J; junction bases unmatched: 8. CDR3 in amino acids: CASRGTSGIFFF. CDR3 coding DNA: TGTGCCAGCAGAGGGACTAGCGGCATCTTCTTCTTC.

This clone appeared a few times. Its ends do not fully match the called genes, so a read error is possible. The sample contains more than one DNA sequence encoding this CDR3. The gene calls are TRBV11-2 and TRBJ2-7; 8 nucleotides agree with TRBD1. In germline, CDR1 is SGHAT, CDR2 FQNNGV. This CDR3 contains 14 residues. The CDR3 DNA reads TGTGCCAGCAGCTTAGCTACAGGGGGGTACGAACAGTACTTC. It yields the protein CASSLATGGYEQYF.

The CDR3 here is CASSQLQGQPQHF. Written as DNA, the CDR3 is TGCGCCAGCAGCCAATTACAGGGGCAGCCCCAGCATTTT. The V and J genes are TRBV4-3 and TRBJ1-5; the match to TRBD1 covers 7 bases. This CDR3 spans 13 amino acids. Germline trimming cut 2 bases from V and 7 bases from J; bases unmatched to any gene: 2. In germline, CDR1 is LGHNA, CDR2 YSLEER.

This chain uses TRBV11-3 with TRBJ2-6; 8 positions match TRBD2. After removal of 1 base from V and 0 bases from J, the junction contained 5 bases not matched to a gene. Germline V gene data show CDR1 as SGHNT and CDR2 as YENEEA. The CDR3 covers 18 residues. The CDR3 is CASSLGVSGDSGANVLTF. Here the CDR3 DNA reads TGTGCCAGCAGCTTAGGGGTTAGCGGGGACTCTGGGGCCAACGTCCTGACTTTC.

This clone showed up just a few times. This chain links TRBV7-9 with TRBJ2-4, with TRBD1 identical over 7 bases. The CDR3 length is 13 residues. Trimming cost V 4 bases and J 11 bases; bases outside gene matches: 8. Germline V lookup: CDR1 SEHNR, CDR2 FQNEAQ (reference sequence). CDR3 in amino acids: CASSSDGTGVQYF. The CDR3 DNA sequence: TGTGCCAGCAGCTCGGATGGCACAGGGGTTCAGTACTTC.

V usage is TRBV2 and J usage is TRBJ1-1; TRBD1 agrees at 7 bases. CDR3 size: 14 residues. From germline, CDR1 is SNHLY and CDR2 FYNNEI. V shed 4 bases, J shed 5 bases, and the junction held 7 bases outside the gene matches. The CDR3 is CASSVEGARTEAFF. The CDR3 DNA reads TGTGCCAGCAGTGTGGAGGGGGCGCGGACTGAAGCTTTCTTT.

V usage is TRBV6-1 and J usage is TRBJ2-3, with 8 bases lining up with TRBD1. The CDR3 extends over 17 amino acids. Trimming took 4 bases from V and 0 from J; bases not matched to a gene: 9. Per germline, CDR1 MNHNS and CDR2 SASEGT. The CDR3 DNA is TGTGCCAGCAGTGGAAATAGACAGGGGAAGAGCACAGATACGCAGTATTTT. Translated: CASSGNRQGKSTDTQYF.

This chain links TRBV7-9 with TRBJ2-5; D is possibly TRBD1 (6 bases). This CDR3 is built from 14 residues. The V end was cut by 2 bases, the J end by 4 bases, with 11 bases between. The germline CDR1 and CDR2 sequences are SEHNR and FQNEAQ (reference sequence). The CDR3 protein is CASSLSGAGETQYF. The CDR3 bases are TGTGCCAGCAGCTTATCAGGGGCGGGAGAGACCCAGTACTTC.

This sequence joins TRBV11-1 and TRBJ1-5, with D unresolved. Trimming took 1 base from V and 6 from J, leaving 7 bases between them. Germline V lookup: CDR1 SGHAT, CDR2 FQDESV (reference sequence). The CDR3 extends over 13 amino acids. The CDR3 spells CASSLVEGQPQHF. CDR3 bases: TGTGCCAGCAGCTTAGTCGAGGGTCAGCCCCAGCATTTT.

This clone was detected only once. The chain has TRBV6-5 and TRBJ2-3; D is ambiguous. The V end lost 6 bases, the J end lost 2 bases, and 6 bases lay between the germline ends. The CDR3 spans 12 residues. CDR1 and CDR2 from the germline V gene are MNHEY and SVGAGI. CDR3 loop: CASRSTTDTQYF. The CDR3 nucleotides read TGTGCCAGCAGGTCGACCACAGATACGCAGTATTTT.

The chain is built from TRBV5-4 and TRBJ2-3, with TRBD1 matching 7 bases. This CDR3 spans 13 amino acids. Germline lookup yields CDR1 SGHNT and CDR2 YYREEE (reference sequence). The V segment lost 4 bases and the J segment 3 bases; nucleotides outside the gene matches: 2. The CDR3: CASSEGATDTQYF. The CDR3 DNA sequence: TGTGCCAGCAGCGAGGGGGCAACAGATACGCAGTATTTT.

The chain links TRBV11-2 to TRBJ2-2; tentatively, D is TRBD2 (7 bases). Germline V gives CDR1 SGHAT, CDR2 FQNNGV. V was shortened by 5 bases and J by 1 base, with 11 bases between the two germline ends. The CDR3 has 15 amino acids. CDR3 residues: CASSHREGNTGELFF. The CDR3 DNA reads as TGTGCCAGCAGCCACAGGGAGGGGAACACCGGGGAGCTGTTTTTT.

Notes on this clone: A read error may account for a junction end that differs from germline. The chain employs TRBV5-1 and TRBJ2-1; possible D gene TRBD2, 6 bases. The CDR3 consists of 13 residues. The germline gives CDR1 SGHRS, CDR2 YFSETQ. CDR3: CASTLAAGIEQFF. For the CDR3, the DNA is TGCGCCAGCACCTTGGCGGCGGGGATCGAGCAGTTCTTC.

About this clone: An end of the junction differs from the germline gene, which may be a read error. V is TRBV6-1 and J is TRBJ2-4, with a tentative D call TRBD2 (7 bases). The CDR3 runs 15 residues. Germline V gene lookup returns CDR1 MNHNS and CDR2 SASEGT. Here the CDR3 reads CASREGGGMRNIQYF. As DNA, the CDR3 is TGTGCCAGCAGAGAAGGGGGAGGGATGCGGAACATTCAGTACTTC.

The chain uses TRBV11-1 and TRBJ2-3; 9 bases line up with TRBD2. With 3 bases clipped from V and 4 bases from J, the junction kept 5 bases outside the gene matches. The CDR3 has 15 amino acids. From germline, CDR1 is SGHAT and CDR2 FQDESV (reference sequence). CDR3 in DNA: TGTGCCAGCAGCTTCCGGACTAGCGATGCAGATACGCAGTATTTT. This encodes CASSFRTSDADTQYF. Supplemented by reference TRBV11-1 and TRBJ2-3, the full variable domain reads EAEVAQSPRYKITEKSQAVAFWCDPISGHATLYWYRQILGQGPELLVQFQDESVVDDSQLPKDRFSAERLKGVDSTLKIQPAELGDSAMYLCASSFRTSDADTQYFGPGTRLTVL.

This sequence joins TRBV4-3 and TRBJ2-5; perhaps TRBD2 as D (6 bases). The V gene's germline CDR1 is LGHNA and CDR2 YSLEER. The V end was cut by 9 bases, the J end by 4 bases, with 15 bases between. This CDR3 comprises 13 residues. In DNA form, the CDR3 reads TGCGCCAGTCTACACGGGGGTGGAGAGACCCAGTACTTC. Its translation: CASLHGGGETQYF.